This TCR beta chain was recorded in a study of blood T cell repertoires in COVID-19. Looking at the study overall: Sample material is recorded as cDNA or gDNA derived from T cells, B-cell-depleted T cells, or PBMCs.

V was shortened by 0 bases and J by 11 bases, with 19 bases between the two germline ends. Looked up from germline, CDR1 is LGHNA and CDR2 is YNFKEQ. The CDR3 is 15 amino acids. In the source study's methods: Reference gene primers were amplified, and this amplification served to estimate nucleated cell counts. The table came from immunoSEQ multiplex PCR; TCRdb's copy has only in-frame clones and leaves some out. The DNA was the basis for D and trimming; V, J and clone size are from that table. Here the sample spans more than 200,000 clones, less than 85% being singletons. The chain joins TRBV4-2 to TRBJ1-1, with a tentative D call TRBD1 (5 bases). The material sequenced was peripheral blood. This receptor was obtained from a woman of 80 years or more with active or convalescent COVID-19. CDR3 in DNA: TGTGCCAGCAGCCAAGATACCAGTTTCAACCCAGGGGCTTTCTTT. Translation: CASSQDTSFNPGAFF.